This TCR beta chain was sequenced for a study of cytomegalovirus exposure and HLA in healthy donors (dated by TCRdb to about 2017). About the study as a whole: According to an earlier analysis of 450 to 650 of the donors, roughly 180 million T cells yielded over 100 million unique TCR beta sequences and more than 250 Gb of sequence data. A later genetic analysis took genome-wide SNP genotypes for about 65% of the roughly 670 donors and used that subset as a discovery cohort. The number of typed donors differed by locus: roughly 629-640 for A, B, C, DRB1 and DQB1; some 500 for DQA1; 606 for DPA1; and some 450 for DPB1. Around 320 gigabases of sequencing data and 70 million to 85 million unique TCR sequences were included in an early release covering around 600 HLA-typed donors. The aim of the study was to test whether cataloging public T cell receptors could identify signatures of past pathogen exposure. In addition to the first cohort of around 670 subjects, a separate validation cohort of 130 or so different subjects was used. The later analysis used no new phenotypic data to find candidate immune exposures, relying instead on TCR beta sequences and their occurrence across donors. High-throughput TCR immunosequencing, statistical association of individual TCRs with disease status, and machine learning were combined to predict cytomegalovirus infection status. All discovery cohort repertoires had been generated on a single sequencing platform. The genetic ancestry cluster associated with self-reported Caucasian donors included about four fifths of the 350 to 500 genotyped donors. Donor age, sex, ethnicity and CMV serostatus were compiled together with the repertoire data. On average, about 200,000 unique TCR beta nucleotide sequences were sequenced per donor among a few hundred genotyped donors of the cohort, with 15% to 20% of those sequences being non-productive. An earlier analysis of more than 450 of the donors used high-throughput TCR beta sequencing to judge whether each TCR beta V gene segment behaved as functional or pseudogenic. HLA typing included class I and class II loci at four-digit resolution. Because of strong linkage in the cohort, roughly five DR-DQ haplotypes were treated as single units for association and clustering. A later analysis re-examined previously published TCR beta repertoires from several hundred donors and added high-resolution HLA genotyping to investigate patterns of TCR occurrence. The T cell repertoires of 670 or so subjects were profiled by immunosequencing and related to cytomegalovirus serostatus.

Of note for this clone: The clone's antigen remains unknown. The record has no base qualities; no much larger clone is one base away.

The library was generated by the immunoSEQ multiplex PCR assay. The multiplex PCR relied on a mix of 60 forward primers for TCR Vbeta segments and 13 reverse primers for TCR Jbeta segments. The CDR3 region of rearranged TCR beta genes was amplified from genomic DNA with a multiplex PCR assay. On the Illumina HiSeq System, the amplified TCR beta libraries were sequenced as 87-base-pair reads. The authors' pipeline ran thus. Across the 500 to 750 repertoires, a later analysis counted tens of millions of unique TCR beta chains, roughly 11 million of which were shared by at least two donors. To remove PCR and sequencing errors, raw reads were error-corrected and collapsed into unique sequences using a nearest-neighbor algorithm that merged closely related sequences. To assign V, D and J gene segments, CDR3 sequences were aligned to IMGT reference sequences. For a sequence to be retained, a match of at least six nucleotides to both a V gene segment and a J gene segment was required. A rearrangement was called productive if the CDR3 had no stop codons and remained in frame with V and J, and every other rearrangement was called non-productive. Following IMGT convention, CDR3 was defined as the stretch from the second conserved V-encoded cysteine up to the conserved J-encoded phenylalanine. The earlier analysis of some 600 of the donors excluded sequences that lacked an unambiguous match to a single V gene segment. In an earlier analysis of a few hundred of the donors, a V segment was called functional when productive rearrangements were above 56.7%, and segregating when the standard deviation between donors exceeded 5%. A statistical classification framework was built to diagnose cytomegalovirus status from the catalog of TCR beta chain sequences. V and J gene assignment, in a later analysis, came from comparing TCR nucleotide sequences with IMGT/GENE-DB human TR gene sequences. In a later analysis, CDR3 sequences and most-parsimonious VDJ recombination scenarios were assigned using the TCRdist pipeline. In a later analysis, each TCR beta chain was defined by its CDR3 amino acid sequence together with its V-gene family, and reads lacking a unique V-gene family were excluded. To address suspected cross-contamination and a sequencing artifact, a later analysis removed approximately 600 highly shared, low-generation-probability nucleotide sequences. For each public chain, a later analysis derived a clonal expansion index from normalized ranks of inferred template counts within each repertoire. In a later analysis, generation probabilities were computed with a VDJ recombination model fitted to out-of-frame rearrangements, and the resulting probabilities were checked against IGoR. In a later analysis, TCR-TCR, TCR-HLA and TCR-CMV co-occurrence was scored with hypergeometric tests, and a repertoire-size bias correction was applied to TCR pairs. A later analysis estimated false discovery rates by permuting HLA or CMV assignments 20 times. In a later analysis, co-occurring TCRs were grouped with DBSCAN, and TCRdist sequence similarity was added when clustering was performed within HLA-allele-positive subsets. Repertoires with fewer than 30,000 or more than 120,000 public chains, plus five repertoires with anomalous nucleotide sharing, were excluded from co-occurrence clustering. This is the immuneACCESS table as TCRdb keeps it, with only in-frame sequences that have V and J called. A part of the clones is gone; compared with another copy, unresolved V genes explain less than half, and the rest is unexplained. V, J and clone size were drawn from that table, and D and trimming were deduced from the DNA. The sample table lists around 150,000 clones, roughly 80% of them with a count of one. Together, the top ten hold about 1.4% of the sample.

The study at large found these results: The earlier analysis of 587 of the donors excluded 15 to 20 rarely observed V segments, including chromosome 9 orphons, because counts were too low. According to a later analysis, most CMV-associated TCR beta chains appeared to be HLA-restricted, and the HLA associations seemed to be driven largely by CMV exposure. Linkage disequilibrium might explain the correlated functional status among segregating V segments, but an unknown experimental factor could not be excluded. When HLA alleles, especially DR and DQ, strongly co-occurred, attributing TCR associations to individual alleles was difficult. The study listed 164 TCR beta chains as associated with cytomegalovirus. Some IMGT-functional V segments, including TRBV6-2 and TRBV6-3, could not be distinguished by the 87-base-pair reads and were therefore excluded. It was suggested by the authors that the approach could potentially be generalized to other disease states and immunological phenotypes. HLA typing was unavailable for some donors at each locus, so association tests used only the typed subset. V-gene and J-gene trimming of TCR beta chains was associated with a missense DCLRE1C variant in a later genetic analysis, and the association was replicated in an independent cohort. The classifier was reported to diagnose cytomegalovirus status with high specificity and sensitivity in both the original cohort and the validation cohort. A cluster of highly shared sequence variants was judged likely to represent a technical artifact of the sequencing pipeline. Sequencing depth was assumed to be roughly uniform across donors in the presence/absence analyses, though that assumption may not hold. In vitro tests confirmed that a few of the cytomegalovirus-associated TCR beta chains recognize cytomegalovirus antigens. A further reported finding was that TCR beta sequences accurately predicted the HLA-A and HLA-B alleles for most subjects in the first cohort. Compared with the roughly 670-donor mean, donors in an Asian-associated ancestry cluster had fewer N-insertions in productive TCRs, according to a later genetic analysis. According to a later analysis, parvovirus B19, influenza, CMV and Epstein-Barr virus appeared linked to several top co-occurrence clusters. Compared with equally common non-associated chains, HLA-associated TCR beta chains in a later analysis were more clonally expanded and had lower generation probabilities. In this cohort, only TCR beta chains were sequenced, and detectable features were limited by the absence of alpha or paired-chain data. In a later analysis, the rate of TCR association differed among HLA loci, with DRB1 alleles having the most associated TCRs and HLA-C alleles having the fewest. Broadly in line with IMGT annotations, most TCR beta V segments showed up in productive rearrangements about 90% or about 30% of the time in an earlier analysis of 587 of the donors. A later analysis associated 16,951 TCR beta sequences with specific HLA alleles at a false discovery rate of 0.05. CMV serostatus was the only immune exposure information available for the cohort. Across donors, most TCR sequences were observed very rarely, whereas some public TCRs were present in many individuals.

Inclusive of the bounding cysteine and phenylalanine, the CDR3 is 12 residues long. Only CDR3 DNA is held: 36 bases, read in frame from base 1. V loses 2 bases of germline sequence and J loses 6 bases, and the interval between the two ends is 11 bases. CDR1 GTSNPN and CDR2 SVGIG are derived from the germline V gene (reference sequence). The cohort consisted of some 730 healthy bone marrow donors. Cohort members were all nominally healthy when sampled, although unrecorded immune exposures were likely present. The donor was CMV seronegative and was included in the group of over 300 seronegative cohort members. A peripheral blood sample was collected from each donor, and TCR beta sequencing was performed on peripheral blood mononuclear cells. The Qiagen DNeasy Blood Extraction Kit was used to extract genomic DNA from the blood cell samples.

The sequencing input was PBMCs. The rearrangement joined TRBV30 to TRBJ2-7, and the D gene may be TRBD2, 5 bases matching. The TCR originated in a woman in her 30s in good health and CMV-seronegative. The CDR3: CAWSRGYTEQYF. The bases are TGTGCCTGGAGTAGAGGGTATACCGAGCAGTACTTC. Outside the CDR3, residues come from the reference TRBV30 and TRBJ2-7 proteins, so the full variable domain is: SQTIHQWPATLVQPVGSPLSLECTVEGTSNPNLYWYRQAAGRGLQLLFYSVGIGQISSEVPQNLSASRPQDRQFILSSKKLLLSDSGFYLCAWSRGYTEQYFGPGTRLTVT.